The clone carrying this T cell receptor beta chain has a single count. The antigen is unknown. There were no recent acute infections or vaccinations among the donors, who were healthy HIV-negative adults. The study separated CD4+ cells into CD45RA+ naive and CD45RA-negative memory subsets. The data belong to a study of shared clonotypes between healthy human individuals. Assay: immunoSEQ multiplex PCR; the TCRdb copy retains only in-frame clones and omits some. The sample carries some 1.5 million clones, 95% to 99% recorded once. Broader study findings: Although depth was large, rarefaction showed that sequencing of the sorted subsets was incomplete. Measured sharing among donors was expected to vary with sequencing depth.

Sequencing was done on a sample of naive CD4+ T cells sorted from blood. Indicated subset: CD45RA+ positively selected. The TCR comes from a man aged 25-45 years in good health.

CDR3 amino acids: CASHRGRGVYEQYF. In DNA, the CDR3 is TGTGCCAGTCACAGGGGGCGCGGTGTGTACGAGCAGTACTTC. This chain uses TRBV6-5 with TRBJ2-7; TRBD1 matches at 9 bases. Losses at the gene ends were 9 bases for V and 4 bases for J; bases not matched to a gene: 10. CDR3 length equals 14 residues. Looked up from germline, CDR1 is MNHEY and CDR2 is SVGAGI.